Below, 32 T cell receptor beta chains from the same sample are listed, as sequenced in a study of T cell responses to AZD1222 COVID-19 vaccine. Assay used: immunoSEQ multiplex PCR; TCRdb lists only in-frame clones, some missing. The sample has about 100,000 clones, 92% seen once; the top ten hold approximately 9.3%. Source: peripheral blood, taken 28 days after the second AZD1222 dose. These receptors were obtained from an adult who received the AZD1222 COVID-19 vaccine.

The sample holds one count of this clone. The CDR3 coding sequence is TGTGCCAGCAGCGCGAGCGGGGGAGGGCTTCAATTAAGTCAGTTCTTC. Protein product: CASSASGGGLQLSQFF. The rearrangement links TRBV9 to TRBJ2-1; TRBD2 matches at 8 bases. Germline V lookup: CDR1 SGDLS, CDR2 YYNGEE. Losses at the gene ends were 3 bases for V and 13 bases for J; bases not matched to a gene: 18. This CDR3 is built from 16 residues.

V usage is TRBV5-1 and J usage is TRBJ1-1; D remains unclear. The germline CDR1 and CDR2 sequences are SGHRS and YFSETQ. With 1 base removed from V and 0 bases from J, the gap between germline ends came to 16 bases. The CDR3 extends over 17 amino acids. For the CDR3, the DNA is TGCGCCAGCAGCTTGACCCTCGGCTTGGGGATGAACACTGAAGCTTTCTTT. Translating gives CASSLTLGLGMNTEAFF.

The chain is built from TRBV6-1 and TRBJ2-3; D remains unclear. The CDR3 is 11 amino acids. Trimming cost V 2 bases and J 6 bases, with 3 bases left between them. CDR1 and CDR2 from the germline V gene are MNHNS and SASEGT. The CDR3 DNA follows: TGTGCCAGCAGTGAATTTGATACGCAGTATTTT. As protein: CASSEFDTQYF.

CDR3 in amino acids: CASSQDTGVPGELFF. In nucleotides, the CDR3 is TGCGCCAGCAGCCAAGATACGGGAGTCCCCGGGGAGCTGTTTTTT. This chain joins TRBV4-1 and TRBJ2-2; a weak D match, TRBD2 (6 bases). The CDR3 runs to 15 residues. The germline V gene has CDR1 MGHRA and CDR2 YSYEKL. The V gene lost 0 bases and the J gene lost 6 bases, with 11 bases spanning the gap.

V is TRBV19 and J is TRBJ2-4; D gene uncertain. The CDR3 is 13 amino acids. CDR1 is LNHDA, CDR2 SQIVND, per germline (reference sequence). The ends were cut back, 7 bases at V and 6 bases at J, with 13 bases in the middle. The CDR3 bases are TGTGCCAGTACCGTCTCAGAATCAAACATTCAGTACTTC. Protein sequence: CASTVSESNIQYF.

The J gene is TRBJ2-3, the V gene TRBV30; D gene ambiguous. Germline V gives CDR1 GTSNPN, CDR2 SVGIG (reference sequence). This CDR3 comprises 13 residues. Trimming left V 0 bases short and J 2 bases short, with 6 bases between. CDR3 sequence reads: CAWSVEYTDTQYF. The CDR3 bases are TGTGCCTGGAGTGTAGAGTACACAGATACGCAGTATTTT.

The chain has TRBV7-8 and TRBJ1-5, with TRBD1 matching over 8 bases. V lost 6 bases and J lost 2; bases outside the gene matches: 6. CDR1 and CDR2 (germline): SGHVS, FQNEAQ. The CDR3 extends over 15 amino acids. CDR3 sequence: CASRPGTGGNQPQHF. CDR3 nucleotide sequence: TGTGCCAGCAGACCCGGGACAGGTGGCAATCAGCCCCAGCATTTT.

The gene calls are TRBV7-9 and TRBJ1-3, with D possibly TRBD1 on 6 matching bases. Trimming shortened V by 8 bases and J by 2 bases, and 10 bases separated the two germline ends. The CDR3 runs 13 residues. The germline gives CDR1 SEHNR, CDR2 FQNEAQ (reference sequence). Here the CDR3 reads CASLQGAGNTIYF. As DNA, the CDR3 is TGTGCCAGCCTACAGGGAGCTGGAAACACCATATATTTT.

The chain couples TRBV9 to TRBJ1-4; possible D gene TRBD1, 6 bases. The germline V gene has CDR1 SGDLS and CDR2 YYNGEE. Trimming stripped 0 bases from V and 5 bases from J, with 11 bases between. The CDR3 totals 15 residues. The CDR3 sequence: CASSVGGQGNEKLFF. As DNA, the CDR3 is TGTGCCAGCAGCGTAGGGGGCCAGGGGAATGAAAAACTGTTTTTT.

This rearrangement joins TRBV5-1 to TRBJ2-5, with 7 bases that match TRBD2. Trimming took 4 bases from V and 3 from J; bases not matched to a gene: 9. From germline, CDR1 is SGHRS and CDR2 YFSETQ. This CDR3 region has 15 residues. CDR3 sequence (DNA): TGCGCCAGCAGCCCCCAAAGCGGGGATAAAGAGACCCAGTACTTC. Protein product: CASSPQSGDKETQYF.

This clone was detected only once. This chain uses TRBV5-1 with TRBJ2-2; D is undetermined. CDR1 and CDR2 (germline): SGHRS, YFSETQ. V shed 1 base and J shed 1 base, with 8 bases lying between them. The CDR3 has 15 residues. The CDR3 DNA is TGCGCCAGCAGCTTGTGGCTGTTGAACACCGGGGAGCTGTTTTTT. Translating it yields CASSLWLLNTGELFF.

This sequence joins TRBV5-1 and TRBJ2-5; TRBD2 might be the D (6 bases). Trimming took off 0 bases at V and 0 bases at J, with 12 bases between the two ends. Germline CDR1 SGHRS, CDR2 YFSETQ. The CDR3 spans 16 residues. The CDR3: CASSLVGGNYQETQYF. The CDR3 DNA reads TGCGCCAGCAGCTTGGTGGGGGGTAACTACCAAGAGACCCAGTACTTC.

V usage is TRBV4-1 and J usage is TRBJ1-5; 8 bases fit TRBD1. The V and J ends lost 1 base and 9 bases, in that order; junction bases with no gene match: 11. The CDR3 is 16 amino acids. The germline V gene encodes CDR1 MGHRA and CDR2 YSYEKL. The CDR3 sequence is CASSQGGQVLQGPQHF. In DNA form, the CDR3 reads TGCGCCAGCAGCCAAGGGGGACAGGTCCTTCAGGGGCCCCAGCATTTT.

CDR3 amino acids: CASRKVGGTVTDTQYF. DNA of the CDR3: TGTGCCAGCCGTAAGGTTGGCGGGACAGTCACAGATACGCAGTATTTT. The gene calls are TRBV19 and TRBJ2-3; possibly TRBD1 for D (7 bases). CDR3 size: 16 residues. Trimming stripped 9 bases from V and 2 bases from J, with 21 bases between. Germline assignment: CDR1 LNHDA and CDR2 SQIVND (reference sequence).

V and J are TRBV5-6 and TRBJ1-3; D gene uncertain. Trimming removed 2 bases from V and 0 bases from J, with 18 bases in between. The CDR3 has 18 amino acids. Per the germline V gene, CDR1 is SGHDT and CDR2 is YYEEEE. The CDR3 nucleotides are TGTGCCAGCAGCTTTGTCCAGGACGCCCGTTACTCTGGAAACACCATATATTTT. Protein sequence: CASSFVQDARYSGNTIYF.

The chain links TRBV24-1 to TRBJ2-7; D perhaps matches TRBD1 (5 bases). The CDR3 contains 16 residues. The V and J ends lost 3 bases and 6 bases respectively, with 20 bases between them. Germline V CDR1 and CDR2: KGHDR, SFDVKD. CDR3: CATSDTRAGLSGEQYF. The CDR3 DNA reads as TGTGCCACCAGTGATACGCGAGCAGGGCTTAGTGGCGAGCAGTACTTC.

The chain carries TRBV5-1 and TRBJ2-1; 11 positions agree with TRBD1. The length of the CDR3 is 15 residues. Germline V gene data show CDR1 as SGHRS and CDR2 as YFSETQ. J lost 7 bases, V lost 0 bases, and 3 bases had no gene match. In nucleotides, the CDR3 is TGCGCCAGCAGCTTGGAGGGACAGGGGGTGAATGAGCAGTTCTTC. Amino acid sequence: CASSLEGQGVNEQFF.

V usage is TRBV6-5 and J usage is TRBJ1-2; 10 bases are a match to TRBD1. With V trimmed by 6 bases and J by 4 bases, 8 bases remained unmatched. The CDR3 extends over 15 amino acids. The germline gives CDR1 MNHEY, CDR2 SVGAGI. CDR3 residues: CASSRSRQGAYGYTF. CDR3 in DNA: TGTGCCAGCAGCCGATCTCGACAGGGGGCCTATGGCTACACCTTC.

The rearrangement uses TRBV29-1 and TRBJ1-1; D possibly corresponds to TRBD1 (5 bases). Per germline, CDR1 SQVTM and CDR2 ANQGSEA. Trimming removed 3 bases at V and 10 bases at J, with 12 bases between. This CDR3 comprises 11 residues. CDR3 region: CSVDGVRGAFF. The CDR3 nucleotides read TGCAGCGTTGATGGAGTAAGGGGAGCTTTCTTT.

V and J are TRBV19 and TRBJ1-4; TRBD1 matches at 7 bases. Unmatched junction bases numbered 16, after V lost 3 bases and J lost 6 bases. The length of the CDR3 is 18 residues. Germline lookup yields CDR1 LNHDA and CDR2 SQIVND (reference sequence). The CDR3 here is CASSIPPTSRDRYEKLFF. The DNA for the CDR3 is TGTGCCAGTAGTATTCCTCCAACCTCCCGGGACAGATATGAAAAACTGTTTTTT.

The chain is built from TRBV18 and TRBJ2-1; D gene unclear. In germline, CDR1 is KGHSH, CDR2 LQKENI. This CDR3 region has 13 residues. V was clipped by 5 bases and J by 10 bases, with 15 bases between them. The CDR3 reads CASSDTSAYEQFF. CDR3 in DNA: TGTGCCAGCTCAGACACCAGCGCCTACGAGCAGTTCTTC.

The chain combines TRBV7-6 with TRBJ1-1; 8 nucleotides agree with TRBD1. Germline CDR1 and CDR2: SGHVS and FNYEAQ. The V segment lost 2 bases and the J segment 4 bases; nucleotides outside the gene matches: 6. The CDR3 consists of 15 residues. This CDR3 is CASSLISTGGTEAFF. CDR3 DNA: TGTGCCAGCAGCTTAATAAGTACAGGGGGCACTGAAGCTTTCTTT.

This chain links TRBV4-3 with TRBJ2-7, with 9 bases aligning to TRBD2. Germline-derived CDR1 and CDR2 are LGHNA and YSLEER. The J segment lost 3 bases and the V segment lost 4 bases, leaving 7 bases of the junction unmatched. This CDR3 comprises 15 residues. The CDR3 is CASSPTSGTLYEQYF. The CDR3 DNA is TGCGCCAGCAGCCCGACTAGCGGAACCCTCTACGAGCAGTACTTC.

This clone was counted a single time. The chain employs TRBV5-1 and TRBJ2-2; D possibly corresponds to TRBD1 (6 bases). Per the germline V gene, CDR1 is SGHRS and CDR2 is YFSETQ. The CDR3 has 13 amino acids. V lost 4 bases and J lost 4, with 8 bases in between. CDR3 amino acids: CASSTGSTGELFF. CDR3 sequence (DNA): TGCGCCAGCAGCACAGGGAGCACCGGGGAGCTGTTTTTT.

This clone occurred once. The chain couples TRBV11-2 to TRBJ1-6; maybe TRBD1 (5 bases). The CDR3 loop spans 15 amino acids. The ends were cut back, 1 base at V and 7 bases at J, with 11 bases in the middle. Germline lookup yields CDR1 SGHAT and CDR2 FQNNGV. CDR3 region: CASSLVGVWNSPLHF. The CDR3 coding sequence is TGTGCCAGCAGCTTAGTAGGGGTATGGAATTCACCCCTCCACTTT. Looking up the rest from reference TRBV11-2 and TRBJ1-6 gives the full variable domain: EAGVAQSPRYKIIEKRQSVAFWCNPISGHATLYWYQQILGQGPKLLIQFQNNGVVDDSQLPKDRFSAERLKGVDSTLKIQPAKLEDSAVYLCASSLVGVWNSPLHFGNGTRLTVT.

V is TRBV9 and J is TRBJ1-2; 9 positions match TRBD1. With V trimmed by 4 bases and J by 8 bases, 6 bases remained unmatched. The CDR3 sequence is 13 residues long. The germline gives CDR1 SGDLS, CDR2 YYNGEE. CDR3 sequence: CASSQRTGVGYTF. The DNA of the CDR3 is TGTGCCAGCAGCCAGAGGACAGGGGTGGGCTACACCTTC.

DNA for the CDR3: TGTGCCAGCAGCCTAGGGACAGGGACCGCGTACGAGCAGTACTTC. Its translation is CASSLGTGTAYEQYF. This sequence joins TRBV14 and TRBJ2-7, with 9 bases that match TRBD1. Germline CDR1 SGHDN, CDR2 FVKESK. The CDR3 has 15 amino acids. V lost 4 bases to trimming and J lost 4 bases; unmatched junction nucleotides: 8.

This chain links TRBV7-9 with TRBJ2-5, with D perhaps TRBD1 (6 bases). The CDR3 is 13 amino acids. Trimming removed 6 bases at V and 5 bases at J, with 13 bases between. Germline loops: CDR1 SEHNR, CDR2 FQNEAQ (reference sequence). For the CDR3, the DNA is TGTGCCAGCAGTCCACAGGGCGGGGAGACCCAGTACTTC. As protein: CASSPQGGETQYF.

This clone showed up just once. The chain combines TRBV9 with TRBJ2-3; D uncertain. V lost 2 bases to trimming and J lost 3 bases, with 13 bases between them. Germline V gene sequence: CDR1 SGDLS, CDR2 YYNGEE. The CDR3 contains 15 residues. The CDR3 loop reads CASSVKPVGTDTQYF. In DNA form, the CDR3 reads TGTGCCAGCAGCGTCAAACCAGTGGGGACAGATACGCAGTATTTT. The full variable domain, with the rest looked up from reference TRBV9 and TRBJ2-3, is DSGVTQTPKHLITATGQRVTLRCSPRSGDLSVYWYQQSLDQGLQFLIQYYNGEERAKGNILERFSAQQFPDLHSELNLSSLELGDSALYFCASSVKPVGTDTQYFGPGTRLTVL.

This CDR3 reads CASGNRQGPNQPQHF. CDR3 bases: TGTGCTAGTGGTAACCGACAGGGCCCGAATCAGCCCCAGCATTTT. The V and J genes are TRBV12-5 and TRBJ1-5; 7 nucleotides match TRBD1. The CDR3 sequence is 15 residues long. In germline, CDR1 is LGHNT, CDR2 FRNRAP. Trimming removed 5 bases from V and 4 bases from J; junction bases left unmatched: 8. Combining the CDR3 with reference TRBV12-5 and TRBJ1-5 gives the whole variable domain DARVTQTPRHKVTEMGQEVTMRCQPILGHNTVFWYRQTMMQGLELLAYFRNRAPLDDSGMPKDRFSAEMPDATLATLKIQPSEPRDSAVYFCASGNRQGPNQPQHFGDGTRLSIL.

The chain has TRBV19 and TRBJ1-5, with 7 bases matching TRBD1. V was pared by 3 bases and J by 0 bases, with 8 bases of the junction left unmatched. The CDR3 runs 17 residues. The germline CDR1 and CDR2 sequences are LNHDA and SQIVND (reference sequence). DNA of the CDR3: TGTGCCAGTAGTATTAAGGGACAGTTACATAGCAATCAGCCCCAGCATTTT. As protein: CASSIKGQLHSNQPQHF.

A single count supports this clone. This chain links TRBV3-1 (or the pseudogene TRBV3-2) with TRBJ2-2; D call uncertain. Germline V gene sequence: CDR1 LGHDT, CDR2 YNNKEL (reference sequence). Deletions cut 1 base from V and 0 bases from J, with 6 bases between. The CDR3 length is 15 residues. The CDR3 region is CASSQVSANTGELFF. The CDR3 coding sequence is TGTGCCAGCAGCCAAGTCAGCGCGAACACCGGGGAGCTGTTTTTT.